The clone carrying this TCR beta chain was seen repeatedly, ten times or more. CDR3 length equals 16 residues. Germline V gene data show CDR1 as SGHVS and CDR2 as FQNEAQ. Trimming cost V 1 base and J 3 bases, with 16 bases left between them. This sample was included in a study of molecular identifiers for immune sequencing clone quantification. Sorted inputs of roughly 17,000 to 1,000,000 cells, with 10%, 30% or 50% RNA, yielded naive CD8 libraries. TCRdb analysed the PCR reads with MiXCR anew, one entry per CDR3 protein. The sample lists some 590,000 distinct CDR3 sequences; 25% were seen once. The TCR originated in a human donor in good health. Some libraries in this study had Jurkat cell RNA spiked in. Sample: naive CD8+ T cells from blood, with Jurkat cell RNA spiked in. The subset is: FACS-sorted CD8+CD4-CCR7+CD45RA+ naive T cells. This chain uses TRBV7-8 with TRBJ2-7; weak D call: TRBD1 (6 bases). CDR3 in DNA: TGTGCCAGCAGCTTAGAACCGGGACATACGTACTACGAGCAGTACTTC. Residues: CASSLEPGHTYYEQYF. Filled out from reference TRBV7-8 and TRBJ2-7, the complete variable domain reads GAGVSQSPRYKVAKRGQDVALRCDPISGHVSLFWYQQALGQGPEFLTYFQNEAQLDKSGLPSDRFFAERPEGSVSTLKIQRTQQEDSAVYLCASSLEPGHTYYEQYFGPGTRLTVT.